This entry describes one T cell receptor beta chain. Regarding time point: pre-treatment sample, taken before nivolumab and TIL therapy. Pleural nodules or supraclavicular lymph nodes made up most of the excised metastases sampled. The sample comes from a study of TIL therapy for anti-PD-1-resistant metastatic lung cancer. Germline V gives CDR1 MDHEN, CDR2 SYDVKM. The CDR3 runs to 14 residues. V lost 3 bases, J lost 6 bases, and 13 bases lay in between. Sequencing used immunoSEQ v3. Measured with immunoSEQ multiplex PCR; TCRdb has only the in-frame clones, and not every one. This table has 10,000 to 15,000 clones, approximately 59% appearing once.

This TCR was sampled from a person aged 25 to 80 with non-small cell lung cancer. This specimen consisted of tumor tissue, obtained at baseline. This sequence joins TRBV28 and TRBJ2-3; tentatively, D is TRBD2 (5 bases). The CDR3 loop is CASSLPGRGDTQYF. The CDR3 DNA follows: TGTGCCAGCAGTTTGCCGGGCCGAGGGGATACGCAGTATTTT.